These 9 T cell receptor beta chains were sequenced from one sample in a study of shared T cell receptors in the human thymus (dated by TCRdb to about 2021). The receptor library was made with the immunoSEQ multiplex PCR assay. Here the immuneACCESS table is served through TCRdb, limited to in-frame sequences with V and J called. Missing clones are a known gap in these copies; in checked studies unresolved V genes cover under half, and the rest lacks a known reason. The sample table records some 400,000 clones; roughly 94% of these occur just once. The ten largest clones add up to roughly 0.02% of the sample. The source material was thymocytes. These receptors were obtained from a human donor.

This rearrangement joins TRBV4-1 to TRBJ2-1; TRBD2 matches at 9 bases. The CDR3 extends over 18 amino acids. Trimming removed 3 bases from V and 3 bases from J; junction bases left unmatched: 12. Looked up from germline, CDR1 is MGHRA and CDR2 is YSYEKL. CDR3 amino acids: CASSHLRTSAESYNEQFF. CDR3 bases: TGCGCCAGCAGCCACCTTCGGACTAGCGCCGAAAGCTACAATGAGCAGTTCTTC.

The CDR3 loop is CASSGSSGRATGELFF. Here the CDR3 DNA reads TGTGCCAGCAGCGGATCTAGCGGGAGGGCCACCGGGGAGCTGTTTTTT. The gene calls are TRBV5-4 and TRBJ2-2; 12 nucleotides line up with TRBD2. CDR3 length equals 16 residues. Losses at the gene ends were 4 bases for V and 4 bases for J; bases not matched to a gene: 5. From germline, CDR1 is SGHNT and CDR2 YYREEE (reference sequence).

This chain joins TRBV5-4 and TRBJ1-3; 7 nucleotides line up with TRBD1. The V gene end was trimmed by 4 bases and the J gene end by 1 base; junction bases not matched to a gene: 2. The germline gives CDR1 SGHNT, CDR2 YYREEE (reference sequence). The CDR3 totals 14 residues. The CDR3 sequence: CASSLQGSGNTIYF. The DNA of the CDR3 is TGTGCCAGCAGCCTACAGGGGTCTGGAAACACCATATATTTT.

The gene calls are TRBV27 and TRBJ2-6; 7 bases fit TRBD1. Germline assignment: CDR1 MNHEY and CDR2 SMNVEV (reference sequence). This CDR3 comprises 18 residues. Unmatched junction bases numbered 12, after V lost 7 bases and J lost 0 bases. This CDR3 reads CASTPRGQLSSGANVLTF. The CDR3 DNA reads TGTGCCAGCACCCCCAGGGGACAGCTCAGCTCTGGGGCCAACGTCCTGACTTTC.

V and J are TRBV6-5 and TRBJ2-5, with a possible D match to TRBD2 (7 bases). Between the trimmed V and J ends, which lost 3 bases and 7 bases, there was a span of 21 bases. This CDR3 spans 16 amino acids. The V gene's germline CDR1 is MNHEY and CDR2 SVGAGI. CDR3 sequence (DNA): TGTGCCAGCAGTTATGGGGGGGCGGACCCGAGGCGGACCCAGTACTTC. Its protein product is CASSYGGADPRRTQYF.

The chain joins TRBV28 to TRBJ2-5, with 8 positions matching TRBD2. This CDR3 has 14 residues. Germline V CDR1 and CDR2: MDHEN, SYDVKM. V dropped 2 bases and J dropped 4; count of bases not matched to a gene: 3. CDR3 in amino acids: CASSLPGGRETQYF. CDR3 DNA sequence: TGTGCCAGCAGTTTACCGGGGGGGAGAGAGACCCAGTACTTC.

V and J are TRBV28 and TRBJ1-2; 11 bases fit TRBD1. Germline V gives CDR1 MDHEN, CDR2 SYDVKM. V was clipped by 2 bases and J by 6 bases; unmatched bases: 2. The CDR3 runs 14 residues. The CDR3: CASSLRTGGNGYTF. DNA for the CDR3: TGTGCCAGCAGTTTAAGGACAGGGGGCAATGGCTACACCTTC.

The rearrangement links TRBV2 to TRBJ2-5, with TRBD2 matching over 15 bases. Germline-derived CDR1 and CDR2 are SNHLY and FYNNEI. The V segment lost 6 bases and the J segment 4 bases; nucleotides outside the gene matches: 9. The CDR3 is 17 residues long. The CDR3 DNA sequence: TGTGCCAGCAGGGGGACTAGCGGGAGGTCCGGGGGAGAGACCCAGTACTTC. Residues: CASRGTSGRSGGETQYF.

V gene TRBV5-4 combines with J gene TRBJ2-7; D is undetermined. This CDR3 region has 14 residues. The V end lost 2 bases, the J end lost 0 bases, and 9 bases lay between the germline ends. Germline lookup yields CDR1 SGHNT and CDR2 YYREEE (reference sequence). The CDR3, as DNA: TGTGCCAGCAGCTTTGAATTAGGCTCCTACGAGCAGTACTTC. Amino acid sequence: CASSFELGSYEQYF.